One sample yielded the 9 T cell receptor beta chains listed below, sequenced in a study of blood T cell repertoires in COVID-19. Data came from immunoSEQ multiplex PCR; TCRdb stores just in-frame clones and leaves some out. The sample contains 110,000 or so clones, approximately 91% of which appear only once. Sequenced sample: peripheral blood. Every receptor here comes from a woman in her seventies who had recovered from COVID-19.

The gene calls are TRBV2 and TRBJ2-3, with D perhaps matching TRBD2 (5 bases). V lost 5 bases to trimming and J lost 9 bases, with 9 bases between them. Germline V gives CDR1 SNHLY, CDR2 FYNNEI. The CDR3 contains 11 residues. CDR3 sequence: CASSLTRTQYF. The DNA of the CDR3 is TGTGCCAGCAGTCTTACTAGGACGCAGTATTTT.

The V call is TRBV27, the J call TRBJ2-5, with 11 bases fitting TRBD2. CDR1 MNHEY and CDR2 SMNVEV come from the germline V gene (reference sequence). The CDR3 covers 20 residues. V was pared by 2 bases and J by 0 bases, with 14 bases of the junction left unmatched. Written as DNA, the CDR3 is TGTGCCAGCAGTTTACTAGCGGGGGGTCCTGAGGGGGTTTACCAAGAGACCCAGTACTTC. It codes for CASSLLAGGPEGVYQETQYF.

The chain employs TRBV4-1 and TRBJ2-1; D possibly corresponds to TRBD1 (6 bases). Germline V gene data show CDR1 as MGHRA and CDR2 as YSYEKL. This CDR3 spans 15 amino acids. The V gene lost 1 base and the J gene lost 4 bases, with 11 bases spanning the gap. DNA of the CDR3: TGCGCCAGCAGCCAAGGTGGGACACTGTACAATGAGCAGTTCTTC. This gives the protein CASSQGGTLYNEQFF.

In DNA, the CDR3 is TGTGCCAGCAGCTTATCCCCCTGGGACAGGGGACGCTATGGCTACACCTTC. Residues: CASSLSPWDRGRYGYTF. V usage is TRBV7-2 and J usage is TRBJ1-2; 10 positions match TRBD1. Looked up from germline, CDR1 is SGHTA and CDR2 is FQGNSA. The CDR3 contains 17 residues. The J segment lost 4 bases and the V segment lost 2 bases, leaving 10 bases of the junction unmatched.

The V gene is TRBV27, the J gene TRBJ1-1; possible D gene TRBD1, 6 bases. The CDR3 contains 15 residues. CDR1 is MNHEY, CDR2 SMNVEV, per germline (reference sequence). The ends were cut back, 3 bases at V and 1 base at J, with 12 bases in the middle. CDR3 DNA: TGTGCCAGCAGTTTCGACGGGACAAGGAACACTGAAGCTTTCTTT. Its protein product is CASSFDGTRNTEAFF.

As DNA, the CDR3 is TGTGCCAGCATGAGGGGGATGACAGATACGCAGTATTTT. This codes for CASMRGMTDTQYF. The chain joins TRBV3-1 (or the pseudogene TRBV3-2) to TRBJ2-3; maybe TRBD1 (6 bases). V lost 7 bases, J lost 3 bases, and 11 bases lay in between. The germline CDR1 and CDR2 sequences are LGHDT and YNNKEL (reference sequence). The CDR3 has 13 amino acids.

A single count supports this clone. The chain employs TRBV30 and TRBJ2-1, with 11 bases that match TRBD2. The CDR3 is 14 residues long. The germline gives CDR1 GTSNPN, CDR2 SVGIG (reference sequence). V lost 5 bases to trimming and J lost 10 bases; unmatched junction nucleotides: 10. The CDR3 sequence: CAWLEVGTSGEQFF. CDR3 sequence (DNA): TGTGCCTGGCTCGAGGTAGGGACTAGCGGAGAGCAGTTCTTC.

The V call is TRBV2, the J call TRBJ2-3, with 10 bases identical to TRBD2. CDR1 and CDR2 (germline): SNHLY, FYNNEI. The CDR3 consists of 14 residues. The trim removed 6 bases at V and 2 bases at J, leaving 2 bases unmatched. This CDR3 is CASSGTSVTDTQYF. The CDR3 DNA is TGTGCCAGCAGCGGGACTAGCGTCACAGATACGCAGTATTTT.

This clone was seen a single time. V usage is TRBV7-6 and J usage is TRBJ2-6, with 9 bases identical to TRBD1. Trimming at V came to 2 bases and at J to 4 bases, leaving 6 bases not matched to a gene. CDR1 is SGHVS and CDR2 is FNYEAQ in the germline V gene. This CDR3 has 17 residues. The CDR3 here is CASSLFGQGSGANVLTF. In nucleotides, the CDR3 is TGTGCCAGCAGCTTATTCGGACAGGGGTCCGGGGCCAACGTCCTGACTTTC.